Each of the 2 T cell receptor beta chains below was sequenced from the same sample in a study of OX40 agonist ivuxolimab in advanced cancers. Profiled with immunoSEQ multiplex PCR; TCRdb holds only in-frame clones, not every one. The table lists some 80,000 clones, approximately 91% of them singletons. This specimen consisted of CD4+ or CD8+ T cells sorted from blood, obtained in a trial of the OX40 agonist ivuxolimab. The receptor source for this set is an adult with an advanced solid tumor such as melanoma, head and neck, liver or kidney cancer.

The chain recombines TRBV27 with TRBJ2-1, with 7 bases matching TRBD1. Germline CDR1 and CDR2: MNHEY and SMNVEV (reference sequence). The J segment lost 5 bases and the V segment lost 10 bases, leaving 8 bases of the junction unmatched. The CDR3 consists of 13 residues. CDR3 protein: CATMTGSDNEQFF. The CDR3 nucleotides read TGTGCCACCATGACAGGGTCGGACAATGAGCAGTTCTTC.

The chain combines TRBV6-5 with TRBJ2-4, with TRBD1 identical over 9 bases. Germline V lookup: CDR1 MNHEY, CDR2 SVGAGI. The CDR3 covers 16 residues. V trimming: 4 bases; J trimming: 1 base; junction bases outside the gene matches: 5. The CDR3 coding sequence is TGTGCCAGCAGTTCGACCGGGACAGGGGCCAAAAACATTCAGTACTTC. It yields the protein CASSSTGTGAKNIQYF.